This T cell receptor (beta chain) originates from a study of cytomegalovirus exposure and HLA in healthy donors. Germline trimming cut 0 bases from V and 0 bases from J; bases unmatched to any gene: 19. Germline CDR1 reads SGDLS; CDR2 reads YYNGEE. This CDR3 spans 22 amino acids. Primers included in the PCR were 60 Vbeta and 13 Jbeta primers. Produced via immunoSEQ multiplex PCR; TCRdb's table is partial and in-frame only. The sample records about 100,000 clones, around 74% being singletons. This TCR came from a man aged 45-65 years in good health and CMV-seropositive. Sequencing was carried out using PBMCs. This chain uses TRBV9 with TRBJ2-3, with 10 bases that match TRBD1. For the CDR3, the DNA is TGTGCCAGCAGCGTAGGTAGGACGACAGGGGGCCCCGTGCCCCCTAGCACAGATACGCAGTATTTT. Translation: CASSVGRTTGGPVPPSTDTQYF.